Below are 32 T cell receptor beta chains sequenced from a single sample in a study of T cell repertoires in cytomegalovirus infection. TCRdb passed the reads through MiXCR, listing each CDR3 protein once. The sample records hundreds of thousands of distinct CDR3 sequences, approximately 32% being singletons. These TCRs' antigens remain unknown. Here the sequenced sample was cultured CD8+ T cells from PBMCs, taken from culture after CMV antigen stimulation. The source of these receptors is a human donor in good health (CMV status not recorded). Some clones in this sample may be carry-over from other donors' samples.

V is TRBV9 and J is TRBJ1-2; no reliable D call. The CDR3 is made up of 9 amino acids. V lost 4 bases, J lost 12 bases, and 7 bases lay in between. CDR1 is SGDLS, CDR2 YYNGEE, per germline. CDR3 amino acids: CASSPEDTF. The DNA for the CDR3 is TGTGCCAGCAGCCCGGAGGACACCTTC.

This clonotype was seen ten or more times. J is TRBJ2-2 and V is TRBV7-2; D might be TRBD1 (7 bases). The CDR3 totals 16 residues. Trimming removed 2 bases from V and 5 bases from J, with 15 bases in between. Germline V gives CDR1 SGHTA, CDR2 FQGNSA. The CDR3 sequence: CASSLIYRGGTGELFF. The CDR3 DNA sequence: TGTGCCAGCAGCTTAATTTACAGGGGAGGAACCGGGGAGCTGTTTTTT.

This sequence joins TRBV27 and TRBJ1-2, with D perhaps TRBD1 (6 bases). CDR3 size: 16 residues. Trimming cost V 6 bases and J 0 bases, with 17 bases left between them. Germline V lookup: CDR1 MNHEY, CDR2 SMNVEV (reference sequence). CDR3 in amino acids: CASSSGDRTSNYGYTF. CDR3 nucleotide sequence: TGTGCCAGCAGCTCAGGGGATAGGACATCTAACTATGGCTACACCTTC.

In its sample, this clonotype was seen a few times. The chain combines TRBV6-2 or TRBV6-3 with TRBJ2-1; D remains ambiguous. The germline gives CDR1 MNHEY, CDR2 SVGEGT. This CDR3 is 12 amino acids long. Trimming cost V 5 bases and J 4 bases, with 6 bases left between them. This chain's CDR3 is CASSRRYNEQFF. CDR3 nucleotides: TGTGCCAGCAGTCGACGGTACAATGAGCAGTTCTTC.

This clonotype was counted a few times. The chain carries TRBV7-9 and TRBJ2-3; the match to TRBD2 covers 11 bases. The CDR3 extends over 16 amino acids. CDR1 SEHNR and CDR2 FQNEAQ come from the germline V gene (reference sequence). Trimming at V came to 5 bases and at J to 1 base, leaving 5 bases not matched to a gene. Written as DNA, the CDR3 is TGTGCCAGCAGCGACCGACTAGCGGGGCGCACAGATACGCAGTATTTT. It encodes CASSDRLAGRTDTQYF.

CDR3 sequence: CSVAGYTF. The CDR3 nucleotides are TGCAGCGTTGCTGGCTACACCTTC. The chain employs TRBV29-1 and TRBJ1-2, with no clear D. This CDR3 region has 8 residues. Germline CDR1 SQVTM, CDR2 ANQGSEA. Trimming removed 4 bases at V and 7 bases at J, with 1 base between.

This chain uses TRBV6-6 with TRBJ2-3, with TRBD2 matching 7 bases. This CDR3 is 17 amino acids long. The trim removed 2 bases at V and 4 bases at J, leaving 12 bases unmatched. CDR1 MNHNY and CDR2 SVGAGI come from the germline V gene (reference sequence). The CDR3 reads CASSYNRLAGDPDTQYF. The CDR3 DNA reads TGTGCCAGCAGTTACAACCGACTGGCGGGGGATCCAGATACGCAGTATTTT.

Ten or more counts support this clonotype. The chain carries TRBV7-9 and TRBJ1-2; a possible D gene is TRBD1 (6 bases). V was clipped by 5 bases and J by 0 bases, with 10 bases between them. The CDR3 spans 14 residues. The V gene's germline CDR1 is SEHNR and CDR2 FQNEAQ (reference sequence). The CDR3, as DNA: TGTGCCAGCAGCACAGGGATAGCTAACTATGGCTACACCTTC. Amino acid sequence: CASSTGIANYGYTF.

The chain employs TRBV27 and TRBJ1-6; D unclear. This CDR3 contains 15 residues. Germline-derived CDR1 and CDR2 are MNHEY and SMNVEV (reference sequence). The V and J ends lost 6 bases and 5 bases respectively, with 14 bases between them. As DNA, the CDR3 is TGTGCCAGCAGATTAATAAGCGCCGATAATTCACCCCTCCACTTT. The encoded protein is CASRLISADNSPLHF.

The chain combines TRBV20-1 with TRBJ2-7; D is possibly TRBD1 (5 bases). The ends were cut back, 4 bases at V and 3 bases at J, with 16 bases in the middle. The CDR3 is made up of 14 amino acids. Germline V CDR1 and CDR2: DFQATT, SNEGSKA (reference sequence). CDR3 region: CSAMGGRVYYEQYV. CDR3 nucleotide sequence: TGCAGTGCTATGGGTGGCAGGGTATACTACGAGCAGTACGTC.

There are a few counts of this clonotype. The V and J genes are TRBV7-9 and TRBJ2-5; possible D gene TRBD2, 6 bases. The CDR3 length is 15 residues. V lost 2 bases and J 3 bases, leaving 13 bases between the germline ends. Germline values: CDR1 SEHNR, CDR2 FQNEAQ (reference sequence). CDR3 loop: CASSLWGLGEETQYF. CDR3 DNA sequence: TGTGCCAGCAGCTTATGGGGACTGGGGGAAGAGACCCAGTACTTC.

The V call is TRBV25-1, the J call TRBJ1-1, with D uncertain. Germline CDR1 and CDR2: MGHDK and SYGVNS. Deletions cut 1 base from V and 1 base from J, with 7 bases between. There are 14 residues in the CDR3. The CDR3 reads CASSELLGNTEAFF. CDR3 nucleotides: TGTGCCAGCAGTGAATTGCTCGGGAACACTGAAGCTTTCTTT.

This clonotype was observed a few times. The CDR3 DNA follows: TGCAGTGCTAGTTCCGCAACTAATGAAAAACTGTTTTTT. Encoded protein: CSASSATNEKLFF. This chain uses TRBV20-1 with TRBJ1-4; no reliable D call. With 3 bases removed from V and 0 bases from J, the gap between germline ends came to 5 bases. This CDR3 is 13 amino acids long. The V gene's germline CDR1 is DFQATT and CDR2 SNEGSKA (reference sequence).

For the CDR3, the DNA is TGCAGTGCTAGAGGGCAGCTGAGCTCCTATAATTCACCCCTCCACTTT. Protein product: CSARGQLSSYNSPLHF. The chain combines TRBV20-1 with TRBJ1-6, with D uncertain. The ends were cut back, 1 base at V and 0 bases at J, with 10 bases in the middle. Germline CDR1 is DFQATT and CDR2 is SNEGSKA (reference sequence). The CDR3 runs to 16 residues.

The chain couples TRBV9 to TRBJ2-1; 13 positions agree with TRBD2. In germline, CDR1 is SGDLS, CDR2 YYNGEE. The CDR3 is 16 amino acids. V trimming: 4 bases; J trimming: 8 bases; junction bases outside the gene matches: 9. The CDR3 reads CASSHYSGLAGDEQFF. DNA for the CDR3: TGTGCCAGCAGCCACTACTCCGGACTAGCGGGAGATGAGCAGTTCTTC.

The J gene is TRBJ2-6, the V gene TRBV7-6, with TRBD1 matching 8 bases. The V segment lost 4 bases and the J segment 2 bases; nucleotides outside the gene matches: 7. This CDR3 has 17 residues. Looked up from germline, CDR1 is SGHVS and CDR2 is FNYEAQ. CDR3 protein: CASSSTTGGAGANVLTF. The CDR3 DNA is TGTGCCAGCAGCTCTACAACAGGGGGAGCTGGGGCCAACGTCCTGACTTTC. The full variable domain, with the rest looked up from reference TRBV7-6 and TRBJ2-6, is GAGVSQSPRYKVTKRGQDVALRCDPISGHVSLYWYRQALGQGPEFLTYFNYEAQQDKSGLPNDRFSAERPEGSISTLTIQRTEQRDSAMYRCASSSTTGGAGANVLTFGAGSRLTVL.

J is TRBJ2-3 and V is TRBV27, with TRBD1 matching over 8 bases. The CDR3 is 13 residues long. Trimming took 8 bases from V and 7 from J; bases not matched to a gene: 8. In germline, CDR1 is MNHEY, CDR2 SMNVEV (reference sequence). The CDR3 DNA is TGTGCCAGCCAGGGGGCTGGGGAGAATACGCAGTATTTT. Residues: CASQGAGENTQYF.

The CDR3 loop reads CASREVMNTEAFF. The CDR3 DNA follows: TGTGCCAGCAGGGAGGTCATGAACACTGAAGCTTTCTTT. V and J are TRBV6-1 and TRBJ1-1; no clear D gene. Trimming pared 6 bases from V and 0 bases from J, leaving 8 bases between. CDR1 is MNHNS, CDR2 SASEGT, per germline. CDR3 length: 13 amino acids.

Comment on this clonotype: At one boundary the junction diverges from the germline segment, which might be a read error. V and J are TRBV7-9 and TRBJ2-5; D remains unclear. Germline values: CDR1 SEHNR, CDR2 FQNEAQ (reference sequence). The CDR3 has 14 amino acids. The CDR3 DNA reads as TGTGACAGCAGCCCCCCGGGCGCACTCGAGACCCAGTACTTC. Translating it yields CDSSPPGALETQYF.

The sample holds one count of this clonotype. The chain has TRBV10-3 and TRBJ1-6; 10 positions match TRBD1. This CDR3 has 16 amino acids. J was trimmed by 5 bases and V by 3 bases; bases with no gene match: 4. Germline loops: CDR1 ENHRY, CDR2 SYGVKD. CDR3 amino acids: CAISDRDRGDNSPLHF. The CDR3 DNA reads as TGTGCCATCAGTGACCGGGACAGGGGAGATAATTCACCCCTCCACTTT.

Ten or more counts support this clonotype. The rearrangement links TRBV7-8 to TRBJ1-4; D ambiguous. This CDR3 region has 18 residues. Between the trimmed V and J ends, which lost 1 base and 0 bases, there was a span of 15 bases. Looked up from germline, CDR1 is SGHVS and CDR2 is FQNEAQ. The DNA of the CDR3 is TGTGCCAGCAGCTTAGTGTTTGCCTTGGAAGCAACTAATGAAAAACTGTTTTTT. Translation gives CASSLVFALEATNEKLFF.

The genes are TRBV20-1 and TRBJ2-1, with 7 bases aligning to TRBD1. This CDR3 is 13 amino acids long. The V gene end was trimmed by 5 bases and the J gene end by 4 bases; junction bases not matched to a gene: 5. Looked up from germline, CDR1 is DFQATT and CDR2 is SNEGSKA (reference sequence). In DNA, the CDR3 is TGCAGTGCTTTCGGGACAGAATACAATGAGCAGTTCTTC. It specifies CSAFGTEYNEQFF.

The rearrangement links TRBV12-3 or TRBV12-4 to TRBJ2-1; unclear D gene. The CDR3 is 11 residues long. V lost 8 bases, J lost 5 bases, and 7 bases lay in between. CDR3 sequence: CASYSNNEQFF. The CDR3 coding sequence is TGTGCCAGCTACAGCAACAATGAGCAGTTCTTC.

This clonotype has at least ten counts. The rearrangement joins TRBV7-2 to TRBJ1-1; no reliable D call. The CDR3 totals 14 residues. V lost 2 bases to trimming and J lost 5 bases, with 12 bases between them. The V gene's germline CDR1 is SGHTA and CDR2 FQGNSA. The CDR3 protein is CASSLWVRPTEAFF. The CDR3 nucleotides read TGTGCCAGCAGCTTATGGGTCAGGCCAACTGAAGCTTTCTTT.

This chain connects TRBV20-1 to TRBJ2-1; perhaps TRBD1 as D (6 bases). Germline loops: CDR1 DFQATT, CDR2 SNEGSKA (reference sequence). The CDR3 contains 14 residues. V was shortened by 2 bases and J by 2 bases, with 10 bases between the two germline ends. The CDR3 DNA reads as TGCAGTGCTAGAACTGGGACACCCTACAATGAGCAGTTCTTC. Translated: CSARTGTPYNEQFF.

This rearrangement joins TRBV2 to TRBJ2-3; no definite D call. Per germline, CDR1 SNHLY and CDR2 FYNNEI. This CDR3 has 15 residues. The germline V and J ends were trimmed by 2 bases and 0 bases, with 9 bases remaining between them. This chain's CDR3 is CASSERLLSTDTQYF. The CDR3 nucleotides read TGTGCCAGCAGTGAAAGACTTTTGAGCACAGATACGCAGTATTTT. Combining the CDR3 with reference TRBV2 and TRBJ2-3 gives the whole variable domain EPEVTQTPSHQVTQMGQEVILRCVPISNHLYFYWYRQILGQKVEFLVSFYNNEISEKSEIFDDQFSVERPDGSNFTLKIRSTKLEDSAMYFCASSERLLSTDTQYFGPGTRLTVL.

The rearrangement joins TRBV7-9 to TRBJ2-3, with D possibly being TRBD1 (5 bases). The CDR3 loop spans 16 amino acids. The germline V gene encodes CDR1 SEHNR and CDR2 FQNEAQ (reference sequence). Trimming cost V 3 bases and J 0 bases, with 13 bases left between them. CDR3 sequence (DNA): TGTGCCAGCAGCTTCAGGGTTCTATTGAGCACAGATACGCAGTATTTT. Translating gives CASSFRVLLSTDTQYF.

The chain couples TRBV6-1 to TRBJ1-1; D not resolved. Germline CDR1 is MNHNS and CDR2 is SASEGT. Trimming took off 5 bases at V and 6 bases at J, with 10 bases between the two ends. This CDR3 has 12 residues. CDR3 in amino acids: CASSPGWAEAFF. CDR3 DNA: TGTGCCAGCAGTCCGGGATGGGCTGAAGCTTTCTTT.

In its sample, this clonotype was seen many times. The rearrangement uses TRBV7-8 and TRBJ1-1; TRBD1 might be the D (5 bases). In germline, CDR1 is SGHVS, CDR2 FQNEAQ. The V end was cut by 1 base, the J end by 4 bases, with 10 bases between. The CDR3 covers 14 residues. The CDR3 DNA reads TGTGCCAGCAGCTTAGAGCAAGGGACCACTGAAGCTTTCTTT. Its protein is CASSLEQGTTEAFF.

The genes are TRBV27 and TRBJ2-7, with D possibly TRBD1 on 5 matching bases. Germline values: CDR1 MNHEY, CDR2 SMNVEV (reference sequence). This CDR3 is built from 11 residues. V lost 8 bases and J lost 6, with 11 bases in between. Written as DNA, the CDR3 is TGTGCCAGCCGAAGGGGTAGCGAGCAGTACGTC. Its translation: CASRRGSEQYV.

This chain joins TRBV15 and TRBJ2-1; the match to TRBD1 covers 7 bases. The CDR3 is 12 amino acids. Germline assignment: CDR1 LNHNV and CDR2 YYDKDF (reference sequence). With 5 bases clipped from V and 12 bases from J, the junction kept 7 bases outside the gene matches. For the CDR3, the DNA is TGTGCCACCAGCGGACAGGCTCGGGGGCAGTTCTTC. Its protein product is CATSGQARGQFF.

The rearrangement uses TRBV12-3 or TRBV12-4 and TRBJ1-2; TRBD1 aligns across 9 bases. This CDR3 region has 13 residues. Trimming cost V 8 bases and J 2 bases; bases outside gene matches: 3. The CDR3 sequence is CASQQGANYGYTF. In nucleotides, the CDR3 is TGTGCCAGCCAACAGGGGGCCAACTATGGCTACACCTTC.